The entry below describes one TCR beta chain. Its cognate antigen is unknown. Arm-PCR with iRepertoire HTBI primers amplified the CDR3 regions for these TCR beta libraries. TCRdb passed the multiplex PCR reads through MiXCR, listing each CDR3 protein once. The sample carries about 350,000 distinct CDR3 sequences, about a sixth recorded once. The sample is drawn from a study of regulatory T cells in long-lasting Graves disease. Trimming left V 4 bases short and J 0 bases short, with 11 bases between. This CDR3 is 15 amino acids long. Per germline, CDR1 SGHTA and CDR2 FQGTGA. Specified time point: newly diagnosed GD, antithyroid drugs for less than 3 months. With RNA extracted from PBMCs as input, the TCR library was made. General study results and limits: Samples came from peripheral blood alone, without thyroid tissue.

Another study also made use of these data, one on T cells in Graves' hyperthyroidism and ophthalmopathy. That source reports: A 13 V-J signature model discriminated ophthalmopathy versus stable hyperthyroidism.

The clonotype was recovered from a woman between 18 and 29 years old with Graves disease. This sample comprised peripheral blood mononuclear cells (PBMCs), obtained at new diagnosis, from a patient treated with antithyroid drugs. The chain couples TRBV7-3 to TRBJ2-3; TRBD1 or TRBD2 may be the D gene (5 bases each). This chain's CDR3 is CASSWSGPSTDTQYF. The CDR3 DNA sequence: TGTGCCAGCAGCTGGTCGGGACCTAGCACAGATACGCAGTATTTT.